This T cell receptor beta chain is from a study of T cells in Graves' hyperthyroidism and ophthalmopathy. V dropped 6 bases and J dropped 3; count of bases not matched to a gene: 10. The V gene's germline CDR1 is DFQATT and CDR2 SNEGSKA (reference sequence). This CDR3 comprises 16 residues. The investigators amplified TCR beta CDR3 regions from RNA transcripts. Carried out on the TCR CDR3, a first-round RT-PCR used the HTBI primer set. TCRdb passed the multiplex PCR reads through MiXCR, listing each CDR3 protein once. The sample carries 350,000 to 400,000 distinct CDR3 sequences, about 15% recorded once. This clonotype was seen at least ten times. If no ophthalmopathy progression occurred within 18 months, Graves' hyperthyroidism was stable. Together with thyroid ultrasound, orbital computed tomography, serum thyroxine and TRAb, clinical symptoms were used for diagnoses.

The chain combines TRBV20-1 with TRBJ2-3; 12 nucleotides match TRBD2. The sequence was obtained from a woman aged 25 to 45 with Graves' hyperthyroidism. Sequenced input: blood. The CDR3 loop is CSAPRLAGVGTDTQYF. The DNA for the CDR3 is TGCAGTGCCCCGAGACTAGCGGGAGTGGGGACAGATACGCAGTATTTT.